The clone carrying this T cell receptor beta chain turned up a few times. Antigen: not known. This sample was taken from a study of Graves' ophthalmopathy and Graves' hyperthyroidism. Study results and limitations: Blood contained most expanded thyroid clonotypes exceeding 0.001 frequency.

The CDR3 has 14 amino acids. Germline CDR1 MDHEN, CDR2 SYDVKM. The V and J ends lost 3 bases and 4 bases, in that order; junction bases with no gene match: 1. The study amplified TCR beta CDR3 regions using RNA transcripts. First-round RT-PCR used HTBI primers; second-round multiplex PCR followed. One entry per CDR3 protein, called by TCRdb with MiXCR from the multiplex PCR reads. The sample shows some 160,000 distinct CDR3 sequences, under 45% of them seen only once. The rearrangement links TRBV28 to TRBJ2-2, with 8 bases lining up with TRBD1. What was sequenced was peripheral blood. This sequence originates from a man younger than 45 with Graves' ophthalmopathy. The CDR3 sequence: CASSFTGGTGELFF. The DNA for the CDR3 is TGTGCCAGCAGTTTTACAGGGGGCACCGGGGAGCTGTTTTTT.